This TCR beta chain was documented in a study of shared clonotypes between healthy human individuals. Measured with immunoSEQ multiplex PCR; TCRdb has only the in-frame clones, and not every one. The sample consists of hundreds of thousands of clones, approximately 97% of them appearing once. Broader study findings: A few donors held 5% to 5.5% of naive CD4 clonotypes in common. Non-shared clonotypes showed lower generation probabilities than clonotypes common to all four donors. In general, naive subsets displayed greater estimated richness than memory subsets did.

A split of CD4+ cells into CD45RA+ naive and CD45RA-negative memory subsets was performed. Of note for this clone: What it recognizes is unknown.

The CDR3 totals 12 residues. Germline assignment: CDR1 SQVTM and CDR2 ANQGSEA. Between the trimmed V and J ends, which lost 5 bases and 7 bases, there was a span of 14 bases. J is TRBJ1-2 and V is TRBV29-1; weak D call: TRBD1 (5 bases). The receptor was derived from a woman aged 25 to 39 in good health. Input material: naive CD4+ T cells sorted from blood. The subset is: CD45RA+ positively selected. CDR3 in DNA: TGCAGCGTTCCCTCACCCAGGGTTGGCTACACCTTC. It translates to CSVPSPRVGYTF.